Listed below are T cell receptor beta chains from one sample, sequenced in a study of identifying expanded T cells in peripheral blood. Sequencing used immunoSEQ multiplex PCR; TCRdb keeps in-frame clones, though not all of them. The table shows tens of thousands of clones, with about 91% occurring only once. Material for sequencing was blood. The receptor set was obtained from a person between 18 and 75 years old in good health. Each CDR3 is given with its conserved first and last residue. The D gene is left open where the match is weak. Clone size is shown for a subset of rows, as once, few, many or a class of expanded clone.

.	TRBD1	TRBJ2-3	TRBV2	TGCGCCAGCAGCACAGGACAGGGATTAGTGGGAGATACGCAGTATTTT	CASSTGQGLVGDTQYF
.	TRBD1	TRBJ2-7	TRBV27	TGTGCCAGCCGTCGGACAGGGCGATACGAGCAGTACTTC	CASRRTGRYEQYF
.	.	TRBJ2-3	TRBV2	TGTGCCAGCAAAAACAGGGTGACAGATACGCAGTATTTT	CASKNRVTDTQYF
.	.	TRBJ2-1	TRBV5-1	TGCGCCAGCAGCTTGGGCCATGGAGACGCGCGGTACAATGAGCAGTTCTTC	CASSLGHGDARYNEQFF
.	TRBD2	TRBJ2-3	TRBV7-7	TGTGCTAGCAGCTCGGGACTAGCGGTTACAGATACGCAGTATTTT	CASSSGLAVTDTQYF
.	.	TRBJ1-1	TRBV29-1	TGCAGCGCCAAGGGGGGAGAGGGCACTGAAGCTTTCTTT	CSAKGGEGTEAFF
.	TRBD1	TRBJ2-3	TRBV5-4	TGTGCCAGCAGCCCGGACAGGGGGACAGATACGCAGTATTTT	CASSPDRGTDTQYF
once	.	TRBJ1-4	TRBV29-1	TGCAGCGCGCGGGCAGATAATGAAAAACTGTTTTTT	CSARADNEKLFF
once	TRBD2	TRBJ2-5	TRBV7-6	TGTGCCAGCAGTCCGCTAGCGGGAGAGTACCAAGAGACCCAGTACTTC	CASSPLAGEYQETQYF
.	TRBD1	TRBJ1-2	TRBV6-1	TGTGCCAGCAGTCGGGACAGCCCCCTATATGGCTACACCTTC	CASSRDSPLYGYTF
.	TRBD1	TRBJ1-2	TRBV29-1	TGCAGCGTGGGACAGGGCTATGGCTACACCTTC	CSVGQGYGYTF
.	.	TRBJ2-3	TRBV7-2	TGTGCCAGCAGCTTAGACGTGGGTACGCAGTATTTT	CASSLDVGTQYF
.	.	TRBJ1-2	TRBV5-8	TGTGCCAGCAGCTTGGAAAGATTGGCAATTGACTATGGCTACACCTTC	CASSLERLAIDYGYTF
.	TRBD1	TRBJ1-2	TRBV27	TGTGCCAGCAGTTCCCCGGGACAGCTCTATGGCTACACCTTC	CASSSPGQLYGYTF
.	.	TRBJ2-3	TRBV27	TGTGCCAGCAGGTCGCCTTCGTCGGATACGCAGTATTTT	CASRSPSSDTQYF
few	.	TRBJ2-2	TRBV6-1	TGTGCCAGCAGTGAGACGGTCGGGGAGCTGTTTTTT	CASSETVGELFF
.	TRBD2	TRBJ2-1	TRBV9	TGTGCCAGCAGCGTAGAGCTAGCGGGAGGGTTCAATGAGCAGTTCTTC	CASSVELAGGFNEQFF
.	TRBD1	TRBJ2-7	TRBV6-1	TGTGCCAGCATGGGACAGGGATACGAGCAGTACTTC	CASMGQGYEQYF
.	TRBD1	TRBJ2-6	TRBV7-3	TGTGCCAGCAGCTTCGCGACAGGGGGAACTGGGGCCAACGTCCTGACTTTC	CASSFATGGTGANVLTF
.	.	TRBJ1-4	TRBV2	.	CASSTSTGYNEKLFF
.	.	TRBJ2-2	TRBV5-4	TGTGCCAGCAGCTTGGAACTGAACACCGGGGAGCTGTTTTTT	CASSLELNTGELFF
.	.	TRBJ2-1	TRBV27	TGTGCATCCTCCGACGCTAGGGCCTACAATGAGCAGTTCTTC	CASSDARAYNEQFF
.	TRBD2	TRBJ2-2	TRBV5-1	TGCGCCAGCAGCCCGACTAGCTGGGAAACCGGGGAGCTGTTTTTT	CASSPTSWETGELFF
.	.	TRBJ1-3	TRBV5-6	TGTGCCAGCAGCCGTCAGATTGGAAACACCATATATTTT	CASSRQIGNTIYF
.	TRBD1	TRBJ2-2	TRBV27	TGTGCCAGCAGCAAATCATCCCGGGGACAGGAGGCCACCGGGGAGCTGTTTTTT	CASSKSSRGQEATGELFF
.	TRBD2	TRBJ2-7	TRBV15	TGTGCCACCAGCAGAGATCTAGCGGGGGAGCAGTACTTC	CATSRDLAGEQYF